What follows is one TCR beta chain and its context. No antigen is known for it. The CDR3 is 15 amino acids. The germline gives CDR1 LNHDA, CDR2 SQIVND (reference sequence). After removal of 5 bases from V and 8 bases from J, the junction contained 11 bases not matched to a gene. This entry is derived from a study of cytomegalovirus exposure and HLA in healthy donors. Broader study findings: By a later analysis, the bulk of CMV-associated TCR beta chains appeared HLA-restricted. HLA allele associations emerged for around 15,000 TCR beta sequences in a later analysis, at 0.05 false discovery rate. Rarity marked most TCR sequences, yet some public TCRs occurred in many donors. Later on, an analysis found that several of the most significant clusters appeared to be linked to common viral pathogens, which included parvovirus B19.

The PCR ran on 60 Vbeta and 13 Jbeta primers. The data were produced by immunoSEQ multiplex PCR, yet TCRdb's version contains in-frame clones alone and is incomplete. The sample holds about 200,000 clones; 79% are singletons and the top ten take approximately 1.5%. The sequenced sample consisted of PBMCs. V gene TRBV19 combines with J gene TRBJ1-4; 7 nucleotides agree with TRBD1. This TCR was sampled from a girl between 5 and 17 years old in good health and CMV-seropositive. CDR3 sequence: CASSVRTGTSEKLFF. The DNA for the CDR3 is TGTGCCAGTAGTGTACGGACAGGCACTTCCGAAAAACTGTTTTTT.